This T cell receptor beta chain was found in a study of cytomegalovirus exposure and HLA in healthy donors. Study results and limitations: Later work showed greater clonal expansion in HLA-associated TCR beta chains than in equally common others. The analysis excluded some indistinguishable V segments, including TRBV6-2 and TRBV6-3. Around 160 TCR beta chains were listed as cytomegalovirus-associated.

This clone was seen once. Its antigen is still unknown. Primers: 60 Vbeta forward and 13 Jbeta reverse. Profiled with immunoSEQ multiplex PCR; TCRdb holds only in-frame clones, not every one. In the table there are approximately 160,000 clones, almost 80% of which are singletons. V lost 2 bases, J lost 0 bases, and 8 bases lay in between. Germline V CDR1 and CDR2: SGHTA, FQGTGA. The CDR3 contains 14 residues. The rearrangement uses TRBV7-3 and TRBJ2-7; TRBD2 might be the D (5 bases). The sequence was obtained from a male donor in good health and CMV-seronegative. Sequencing input: PBMCs. The CDR3 sequence is CASSLRRGSYEQYF. CDR3 sequence (DNA): TGTGCCAGCAGCTTACGACGGGGCTCCTACGAGCAGTACTTC.